This T cell receptor (beta chain) stems from a study of Ad26.COV2.S vaccination and SARS-CoV-2 variants. Treatment meaning: about 20 received Ad26.COV2.S at low or high dose, single or two shots; 5 received placebo; per-sample allocation not given. Sampling occurred on day 63 after the first vaccine or placebo injection. TCRdb keeps only in-frame clones here, not all; method: immunoSEQ multiplex PCR. The repertoire consists of around 400,000 clones, with 70% to 90% occurring once and the leading ten covering about 2%. The V gene lost 2 bases and the J gene lost 3 bases, with 11 bases spanning the gap. Per the germline V gene, CDR1 is MNHNS and CDR2 is SASEGT. This CDR3 spans 15 amino acids.

The sequence was collected from a person aged 18 to 59 who received the Ad26.COV2.S COVID-19 vaccine or a placebo. The V call is TRBV6-1, the J call TRBJ2-4; D gene uncertain. Source: peripheral blood, taken in a trial of Ad26.COV2.S vaccine versus placebo. CDR3 in amino acids: CASSESRRGKNIQYF. The CDR3 DNA follows: TGTGCCAGCAGTGAATCGCGGAGAGGCAAAAACATTCAGTACTTC.